This TCR beta chain was identified in a study of blood T cell repertoires in COVID-19. Study at large: Samples representing acute and convalescent COVID-19 were sourced from the United States, Italy and Spain. Sources were T cells, B-cell-depleted T cells, or PBMCs; the material itself was cDNA or gDNA.

Original methodology: Amplified reference gene primers provided the basis for estimating nucleated cell counts. The table came from immunoSEQ multiplex PCR; TCRdb's copy has only in-frame clones and leaves some out. The DNA was the basis for D and trimming; V, J and clone size are from that table. The sample lists around 230,000 clones, 65% to 85% occurring once. CDR1 is LNHDA, CDR2 SQIVND, per germline (reference sequence). The CDR3 length is 16 residues. V lost 1 base and J lost 5; bases outside the gene matches: 8. Sequences were obtained from peripheral blood. This TCR was sampled from a woman aged 80 or over with acute or convalescent COVID-19. The chain uses TRBV19 and TRBJ2-5; 9 bases agree with TRBD1. The CDR3 DNA reads TGTGCCAGTAGTATAGGGGGGGGACAGGGAGAGGAGACCCAGTACTTC. Translating it yields CASSIGGGQGEETQYF.